These T cell receptor beta chains were read from a single sample in a study of blood T cell repertoires in COVID-19. Method: immunoSEQ multiplex PCR; TCRdb's copy keeps in-frame clones and lacks some. Among about 130,000 clones listed, more than 70% were seen once. Source material: peripheral blood. These receptors were collected from a woman in her twenties or thirties who had recovered from COVID-19. The CDR3 runs from the conserved cysteine through the conserved F or W. A D gene is named only where the DNA matches it firmly. The size field is filled for only some rows; it gives once, few, many or a size class.

-,TRBV7-9,TRBD1,TRBJ1-2,CASSSSPEGATHYGYTF,TGTGCCAGCAGCTCATCGCCCGAGGGGGCGACACACTATGGCTACACCTTC
-,TRBV5-8,-,TRBJ2-5,CASSQGTRQETQYF,TGTGCCAGCAGCCAAGGAACTAGGCAAGAGACCCAGTACTTC
-,TRBV4-1,-,TRBJ2-3,CASSQVIQGSTQYF,TGCGCCAGCAGCCAAGTAATCCAGGGGAGTACGCAGTATTTT
-,TRBV6-6,-,TRBJ1-6,CASSRTVGPTYNSPLHF,TGTGCCAGCAGTCGGACGGTGGGCCCAACCTATAATTCACCCCTCCACTTT
-,TRBV15,TRBD1,TRBJ1-2,CATSRAPRQGADGYTF,TGTGCCACCAGCAGAGCCCCCCGACAGGGGGCGGATGGCTACACCTTC
-,TRBV15,-,TRBJ1-2,CATSRGPFYGYTF,TGTGCCACCAGCAGAGGTCCCTTCTATGGCTACACCTTC
once,TRBV4-2,-,TRBJ1-6,CASRGHFQGSPLHF,TGTGCCAGCAGGGGGCATTTTCAGGGATCACCCCTCCACTTT
once,TRBV7-8,-,TRBJ2-2,CASSSQYTGELFF,TGTGCCAGCAGCTCCCAGTACACCGGGGAGCTGTTTTTT
-,TRBV6-5,-,TRBJ2-5,CASSNRDLQETQYF,TGTGCCAGCAGTAACCGGGACTTACAAGAGACCCAGTACTTC
-,TRBV6-5,TRBD1,TRBJ1-2,CASSTDRSYGYTF,TGTGCCAGCAGTACGGACAGGAGCTATGGCTACACCTTC
-,TRBV10-3,TRBD2,TRBJ2-1,CAISDRGESSYNEQFF,TGTGCCATCAGTGACCGGGGGGAGAGCTCCTACAATGAGCAGTTCTTC
-,TRBV2,-,TRBJ1-1,CASIGEGREAFF,TGTGCCAGCATCGGGGAGGGGCGCGAAGCTTTCTTT
few,TRBV5-8,TRBD2,TRBJ2-1,CASSLGLAGGDEQFF,TGTGCCAGCAGCTTGGGACTAGCGGGAGGAGATGAGCAGTTCTTC
-,TRBV7-9,TRBD1,TRBJ2-5,CASSFLGTGTGETQYF,TGTGCCAGCAGCTTCCTCGGGACAGGGACGGGGGAGACCCAGTACTTC
-,TRBV7-2,-,TRBJ1-5,CASSLDGRGGSQPQHF,TGTGCCAGCAGCTTAGACGGCAGGGGAGGGAGTCAGCCCCAGCATTTT
-,TRBV27,TRBD1,TRBJ2-4,CASSEGTGGLINIQYF,TGTGCCAGCAGTGAGGGAACAGGGGGCCTTATAAACATTCAGTACTTC
-,TRBV3-1/TRBV3-2,-,TRBJ1-1,CASSLGGAGGTEAFF,TGTGCCAGCAGCCTCGGGGGCGCGGGGGGCACTGAAGCTTTCTTT
-,TRBV5-1,-,TRBJ1-1,CASSLSSGINTEAFF,TGCGCCAGCAGCTTGTCATCAGGGATAAACACTGAAGCTTTCTTT
-,TRBV4-1,TRBD1,TRBJ2-7,CASSSRVDRVYEQYF,TGCGCCAGCAGCTCTAGGGTGGACAGGGTATACGAGCAGTACTTC
few,TRBV6-5,TRBD1,TRBJ1-1,CASSSGQGITEAFF,TGTGCCAGCAGTTCTGGACAGGGGATCACTGAAGCTTTCTTT
-,TRBV19,TRBD1,TRBJ2-7,CASSIGQGTYEQYF,TGTGCCAGTAGTATAGGACAGGGAACCTACGAGCAGTACTTC
-,TRBV3-1/TRBV3-2,TRBD2,TRBJ2-3,CASSQDKGLAGTDYTQYF,TGTGCCAGCAGCCAAGATAAGGGACTAGCGGGGACCGATTATACGCAGTATTTT
once,TRBV15,TRBD2,TRBJ2-1,CATSRGGRDEQFF,TGTGCCACCAGCAGAGGCGGGAGGGATGAGCAGTTCTTC
-,TRBV4-1,TRBD1,TRBJ1-1,CASSQVTGAEAFF,TGCGCCAGCAGCCAGGTTACAGGGGCTGAAGCTTTCTTT
-,TRBV2,-,TRBJ1-5,CASSRQLNSNQPQHF,TGTGCCAGCAGCCGACAGTTAAATAGCAATCAGCCCCAGCATTTT
-,TRBV2,-,TRBJ2-3,CASVQDRTQGTTDTQYF,TGTGCCAGCGTCCAAGACAGGACACAAGGGACCACAGATACGCAGTATTTT
-,TRBV6-1,-,TRBJ1-1,CASSATRGEAFF,TGTGCCAGCAGTGCGACAAGGGGGGAAGCTTTCTTT
-,TRBV5-1,TRBD1,TRBJ1-1,CASLPDPGQGAGNTEAFF,TGCGCCAGCCTGCCTGATCCGGGACAGGGTGCTGGAAACACTGAAGCTTTCTTT
-,TRBV2,-,TRBJ1-2,CASSEFAGVVSRYGYTF,TGTGCCAGCAGTGAGTTTGCAGGGGTCGTATCTAGGTATGGCTACACCTTC
once,TRBV6-5,-,TRBJ2-7,CASSPSTGPYEQYF,TGTGCCAGCAGTCCCTCGACAGGACCCTACGAGCAGTACTTC
-,TRBV3-1/TRBV3-2,-,TRBJ2-5,CASSPLSPGAGETQYF,TGTGCCAGCAGCCCACTATCTCCGGGAGCCGGTGAGACCCAGTACTTC
-,TRBV6-5,TRBD1,TRBJ1-1,CASRGDRGRGEAFF,TGTGCCAGCAGAGGGGACAGGGGGCGGGGTGAAGCTTTCTTT
-,TRBV19,TRBD2,TRBJ2-1,CASSIDRGDEQFF,TGTGCCAGTAGTATAGATCGGGGGGATGAGCAGTTCTTC
once,TRBV7-8,-,TRBJ2-1,CASSPWLAHEQFF,TGTGCCAGCAGCCCATGGCTAGCGCATGAGCAGTTCTTC
-,TRBV3-1/TRBV3-2,TRBD2,TRBJ2-3,CASSQGRLAGPDTQYF,TGTGCCAGCAGCCAAGGTCGACTAGCGGGACCGGATACGCAGTATTTT
-,TRBV5-1,TRBD2,TRBJ2-5,CASRQTSGQETQYF,TGCGCCAGCAGACAGACTAGCGGCCAAGAGACCCAGTACTTC
many,TRBV7-2,TRBD2,TRBJ2-7,CASSLVSLAGGSYEQYF,TGTGCCAGCAGCTTAGTCTCTCTAGCGGGGGGCTCCTACGAGCAGTACTTC